Listed below are T cell receptor beta chains from one sample, sequenced in a study of blood T cells in healthy people across ages. TCRdb itself ran the 5' RACE reads through MiXCR, one entry per CDR3 protein. Of about 640,000 distinct CDR3 sequences in the sample, 45% to 65% were seen once. The specimen sequenced was blood. The source of these receptors is a man aged 55-75 years in good health. Each CDR3 is given with its conserved first and last residue. Fields, in order: clone size, V gene, J gene, D gene, CDR3 DNA, CDR3 protein. A D gene is named only where the DNA matches it firmly. Clone size is not always given. Where it is, it says once, few, many or a class for expanded clones.

>.|TRBV20-1|TRBJ2-5|TRBD2
TGCAGTGCTAGAGATGGACTAGCAGTAGAGACCCAGTACTTC
CSARDGLAVETQYF
>many|TRBV7-7|TRBJ2-1|.
TGTGCCAGCAGCTTAGGGGCAAACAATGAGCAGTTCTTC
CASSLGANNEQFF
>.|TRBV4-1|TRBJ2-5|.
TGCGCCAGCAGCCAAGAACTCACTAGGGGTCGAGAGACCCAGTACTTC
CASSQELTRGRETQYF
>many|TRBV29-1|TRBJ2-1|.
TGCAGCGTTGGGTTTGCCCACAATGAGCAGTTCTTC
CSVGFAHNEQFF
>few|TRBV5-1|TRBJ2-5|.
TGCGCCAGCACTGACAGGTCGCAAGAGACCCAGTACTTC
CASTDRSQETQYF
>.|TRBV20-1|TRBJ2-2|TRBD2
TGCAGTGCCGGGGGACTAGCGGGGGCCGGGAACACCGGGGAGCTGTTTTTT
CSAGGLAGAGNTGELFF
>.|TRBV28|TRBJ1-2|.
TGTGCCAGCAGCCGGCGAGGGGTGGGTAACTATGGCTACACCTTC
CASSRRGVGNYGYTF
>.|TRBV12-2|TRBJ2-7|.
TGTGCAAGTCGCCACGGGGAGACTCCCCCCTACGAGCAGTACTTC
CASRHGETPPYEQYF
>.|TRBV29-1|TRBJ2-5|TRBD2
TGCAGCGTTGAAGTAGTAGCGGGAGGGGGAGAGACCCAGTACTTC
CSVEVVAGGGETQYF
>few|TRBV5-1|TRBJ2-3|TRBD2
TGCGCCAGCAGCGCGCGACTAGCCCCCACAGATACGCAGTATTTT
CASSARLAPTDTQYF
>.|TRBV10-3|TRBJ2-1|TRBD1
TGTGCCAACTCCCGGGACAGGGGTTTGGATGAGCAGTTCTTC
CANSRDRGLDEQFF
>.|TRBV18|TRBJ2-7|.
TGTGCCAGCTCACCACGCACAGCCTCCTACGAGCAGTACTTC
CASSPRTASYEQYF
>.|TRBV5-1|TRBJ2-1|.
TGCGCCAGCAGCGTGGGCCGACTCCCAGAGCAGTTCTTC
CASSVGRLPEQFF
>.|TRBV20-1|TRBJ1-2|TRBD1
TGCAGTGCCAGGTGGGACAGGGAGGACTATGGCTACACCTTC
CSARWDREDYGYTF
>.|TRBV6-5|TRBJ1-4|.
TGTACCAGCAGTTACTCGAGACCCCTGAAGGGCCCCAGGGAAAAACTGTTTTTT
CTSSYSRPLKGPREKLFF
>.|TRBV24-1|TRBJ2-1|.
TGTGCCACCAGTCGCGTGGGAGTCAATGAGCAGTTCTTC
CATSRVGVNEQFF
>many|TRBV7-9|TRBJ2-1|.
TGTGCCAGCAGAATGGTAGGGATCGATGAGCAGTTCTTC
CASRMVGIDEQFF
>.|TRBV7-2|TRBJ1-1|.
TGTGCCAGCACCCGAGAGGCCCGGCGCACTGAAGCTTTCTTT
CASTREARRTEAFF
>.|TRBV10-3|TRBJ2-1|TRBD1
TGTGCCACCTCGACAGGGGCTTTTGGGAATGAGCAGTTCTTC
CATSTGAFGNEQFF
>once|TRBV9|TRBJ2-5|TRBD2
TGTGCCAGCAGCCCACAACCGGGGGGGCGGGAGACCCAGTACTTC
CASSPQPGGRETQYF
>.|TRBV2|TRBJ1-1|.
TGTGCCAGCAGTGGAGCGGCGGGCGGCACTGAAGCTTTCTTT
CASSGAAGGTEAFF